These 19 T cell receptor beta chains originate from one sample sequenced in a study of blood T cell repertoires in COVID-19. Repertoires were generated with immunoSEQ multiplex PCR, while TCRdb's copy carries only in-frame clones and drops some. Among over 20,000 clones, roughly 85% were seen once, and the ten largest hold roughly 31%. What was sequenced was peripheral blood. All receptors come from a human donor in a cohort sampled during active COVID-19.

The chain combines TRBV3-1 (or the pseudogene TRBV3-2) with TRBJ2-2; weak D call: TRBD2 (6 bases). The CDR3 is 15 residues long. Germline V gene lookup returns CDR1 LGHDT and CDR2 YNNKEL (reference sequence). The V end lost 1 base, the J end lost 3 bases, and 9 bases lay between the germline ends. The CDR3 here is CASSQVSGDTGELFF. For the CDR3, the DNA is TGTGCCAGCAGCCAAGTTTCGGGGGACACCGGGGAGCTGTTTTTT.

This chain uses TRBV9 with TRBJ2-7, with 10 bases matching TRBD1. The CDR3 has 15 residues. Trimming cost V 2 bases and J 3 bases; bases outside gene matches: 5. The germline CDR1 and CDR2 sequences are SGDLS and YYNGEE. The CDR3 is CASSVRDRGYYEQYF. The CDR3 DNA sequence: TGTGCCAGCAGCGTCCGGGACAGGGGTTACTACGAGCAGTACTTC.

The gene calls are TRBV5-6 and TRBJ2-7, with D possibly matching TRBD2 (5 bases). Per germline, CDR1 SGHDT and CDR2 YYEEEE. Between the trimmed V and J ends, which lost 4 bases and 5 bases, there was a span of 16 bases. This CDR3 contains 14 residues. CDR3 region: CASSGLRLSDEQYF. CDR3 DNA sequence: TGTGCCAGCAGCGGACTCAGGCTGAGCGACGAGCAGTACTTC.

The chain uses TRBV27 and TRBJ2-2; 7 bases map to TRBD1. The CDR3 runs 16 residues. The germline V gene encodes CDR1 MNHEY and CDR2 SMNVEV (reference sequence). J gave up 0 bases and V 2 bases, and 3 bases lay outside the gene matches. The CDR3 region has the DNA TGTGCCAGCAGTTTACGGGACAGACCGAACACCGGGGAGCTGTTTTTT. Protein sequence: CASSLRDRPNTGELFF.

This clone has just one count. This chain uses TRBV27 with TRBJ1-3; 7 bases are a match to TRBD1. Trimming took 6 bases from V and 3 from J; bases not matched to a gene: 11. Looked up from germline, CDR1 is MNHEY and CDR2 is SMNVEV (reference sequence). The CDR3 is 16 amino acids. CDR3 bases: TGTGCCAGCAGCAAATGGTCAGGGGGAAGTGGAAACACCATATATTTT. Translated, it gives CASSKWSGGSGNTIYF.

This clone showed up just once. This chain joins TRBV19 and TRBJ1-5; 7 bases map to TRBD1. The CDR3 covers 15 residues. Per the germline V gene, CDR1 is LNHDA and CDR2 is SQIVND (reference sequence). The junction had 6 bases not matched to a gene; V was cut back by 4 bases and J by 3 bases. The CDR3 region has the DNA TGTGCCAGTAGTACGGGACAGAGTCTCAATCAGCCCCAGCATTTT. Protein sequence: CASSTGQSLNQPQHF.

The rearrangement joins TRBV6-5 to TRBJ1-1; D call uncertain. CDR1 MNHEY and CDR2 SVGAGI come from the germline V gene. V was shortened by 6 bases and J by 1 base, with 12 bases between the two germline ends. This CDR3 is 14 amino acids long. The CDR3 DNA is TGTGCCAGCAGGCCTATGACAAAGAACACTGAAGCTTTCTTT. Amino acid sequence: CASRPMTKNTEAFF.

The chain recombines TRBV24-1 with TRBJ2-3; possible D gene TRBD2, 5 bases. Trimming pared 4 bases from V and 2 bases from J, leaving 15 bases between. The CDR3 has 16 residues. CDR1 and CDR2 (germline): KGHDR, SFDVKD. CDR3 in DNA: TGTGCCACCAGTGACGGCTCGGGGTTATACACAGATACGCAGTATTTT. Translating it yields CATSDGSGLYTDTQYF.

CDR3 amino acids: CASSSYLSVRNQPQHF. CDR3 in DNA: TGTGCCAGCAGCTCCTACTTGTCGGTCCGGAATCAGCCCCAGCATTTT. The V gene is TRBV6-2 or TRBV6-3, the J gene TRBJ1-5; D uncertain. The length of the CDR3 is 16 residues. Trimming removed 6 bases from V and 4 bases from J, with 19 bases in between. Germline V gene lookup returns CDR1 MNHEY and CDR2 SVGEGT.

V and J are TRBV20-1 and TRBJ2-7; no firm D call. Per the germline V gene, CDR1 is DFQATT and CDR2 is SNEGSKA (reference sequence). Trimming removed 3 bases at V and 7 bases at J, with 4 bases between. The CDR3 length is 9 residues. The CDR3 loop is CSASTEQYF. CDR3 DNA sequence: TGCAGTGCTAGCACAGAGCAGTACTTC.

The CDR3: CASRSDSYEQYF. CDR3 nucleotides: TGTGCCAGCAGGTCCGACAGCTACGAGCAGTACTTC. The chain combines TRBV12-3 or TRBV12-4 with TRBJ2-7; maybe TRBD1 (5 bases). Trimming stripped 6 bases from V and 3 bases from J, with 9 bases between. This CDR3 spans 12 amino acids.

This chain links TRBV30 with TRBJ2-6; D perhaps matches TRBD1 (5 bases). V dropped 8 bases and J dropped 3 bases, with 8 bases sitting between them. CDR1 and CDR2 (germline): GTSNPN, SVGIG (reference sequence). The CDR3 runs 12 residues. CDR3 in amino acids: CALGVGANVLTF. The CDR3 nucleotides are TGTGCCCTAGGGGTTGGGGCCAACGTCCTGACTTTC.

V is TRBV5-1 and J is TRBJ2-1, with 7 bases matching TRBD1. The CDR3 runs to 14 residues. From germline, CDR1 is SGHRS and CDR2 YFSETQ. V lost 3 bases and J lost 8; bases outside the gene matches: 8. The CDR3 coding sequence is TGCGCCAGCAGCTACCGGGACAGTTGGTATGAGCAGTTCTTC. Residues: CASSYRDSWYEQFF.

The V call is TRBV24-1, the J call TRBJ1-5; D may be TRBD1 (5 bases). The CDR3 contains 18 residues. V lost 2 bases and J 1 base, leaving 17 bases between the germline ends. CDR1 KGHDR and CDR2 SFDVKD come from the germline V gene. CDR3 protein: CATSDSGREGSSNQPQHF. For the CDR3, the DNA is TGTGCCACCAGTGATTCAGGCAGGGAAGGGTCGAGCAATCAGCCCCAGCATTTT.

The genes are TRBV7-8 and TRBJ2-1, with 15 bases that match TRBD2. This CDR3 is built from 18 residues. Germline CDR1 reads SGHVS; CDR2 reads FQNEAQ. V shed 5 bases and J 7 bases; nucleotides not matched to a gene: 12. The CDR3 loop reads CASSLRTSGGAGPNEQFF. As DNA, the CDR3 is TGTGCCAGCAGCCTAAGGACTAGCGGGGGGGCCGGGCCGAATGAGCAGTTCTTC.

The chain is built from TRBV5-1 and TRBJ1-2; D uncertain. From germline, CDR1 is SGHRS and CDR2 YFSETQ. The V end lost 4 bases, the J end lost 3 bases, and 10 bases lay between the germline ends. CDR3 size: 13 residues. The CDR3 reads CASSTSGDYGYTF. For the CDR3, the DNA is TGCGCCAGCAGCACCTCCGGGGACTATGGCTACACCTTC.

V is TRBV7-9 and J is TRBJ2-1; D possibly corresponds to TRBD2 (6 bases). The CDR3 extends over 17 amino acids. CDR1 SEHNR and CDR2 FQNEAQ come from the germline V gene (reference sequence). V gave up 2 bases and J gave up 4 bases, with 18 bases separating them. CDR3 sequence: CASSLYRLVMGYNEQFF. In DNA form, the CDR3 reads TGTGCCAGCAGCTTATATAGACTAGTGATGGGATACAATGAGCAGTTCTTC.

The V call is TRBV4-1, the J call TRBJ2-1; 9 positions agree with TRBD2. Trimming cost V 0 bases and J 7 bases; bases outside gene matches: 7. The CDR3 is 16 residues long. Germline CDR1 reads MGHRA; CDR2 reads YSYEKL. DNA of the CDR3: TGCGCCAGCAGCCAAGATTGGCGGGGGGGCTGGAATGAGCAGTTCTTC. Encoded protein: CASSQDWRGGWNEQFF.

V and J are TRBV5-1 and TRBJ2-3, with D uncertain. The CDR3 is 14 amino acids. CDR1 SGHRS and CDR2 YFSETQ come from the germline V gene. V was pared by 3 bases and J by 2 bases, with 10 bases between. CDR3 DNA sequence: TGCGCCAGCAGCTCGAGCGACCACACAGATACGCAGTATTTT. Protein sequence: CASSSSDHTDTQYF.